Shown below are 5 T cell receptor beta chains from a single sample sequenced in a study of blood T cell repertoires in COVID-19. Here immunoSEQ multiplex PCR was the method, and the copy in TCRdb shows in-frame clones only, minus some. The sample includes roughly 100,000 clones, about 72% of them seen just once. Material: peripheral blood. The source is a man aged 55 to 70 with active or convalescent COVID-19.

The CDR3 loop reads CASSPGGGRSYEQYF. CDR3 sequence (DNA): TGCGCCAGCAGCCCTGGCGGGGGGCGCAGCTACGAGCAGTACTTC. This chain uses TRBV5-1 with TRBJ2-7, with TRBD2 identical over 8 bases. V shed 4 bases and J 3 bases; nucleotides not matched to a gene: 9. Looked up from germline, CDR1 is SGHRS and CDR2 is YFSETQ. The CDR3 runs to 15 residues. Supplemented by reference TRBV5-1 and TRBJ2-7, the full variable domain reads KAGVTQTPRYLIKTRGQQVTLSCSPISGHRSVSWYQQTPGQGLQFLFEYFSETQRNKGNFPGRFSGRQFSNSRSEMNVSTLELGDSALYLCASSPGGGRSYEQYFGPGTRLTVT.

The chain is built from TRBV18 and TRBJ2-1; possible D gene TRBD2, 5 bases. Per germline, CDR1 KGHSH and CDR2 LQKENI. CDR3 size: 12 residues. V gave up 0 bases and J gave up 8 bases, with 5 bases separating them. The CDR3 here is CASSPPGDEQFF. In DNA, the CDR3 is TGTGCCAGCTCACCACCGGGAGATGAGCAGTTCTTC.

This chain uses TRBV6-1 with TRBJ1-5; 7 bases are shared with TRBD1. The V segment lost 4 bases and the J segment 4 bases; nucleotides outside the gene matches: 16. Germline-derived CDR1 and CDR2 are MNHNS and SASEGT. There are 18 residues in the CDR3. CDR3 bases: TGTGCCAGCAGTGGGGCAGGGGGATTCGGAATAAGTAATCAGCCCCAGCATTTT. It translates to CASSGAGGFGISNQPQHF.

The chain links TRBV7-2 to TRBJ2-2, with a weak D call TRBD1 (6 bases). V lost 1 base and J lost 6, with 9 bases in between. Germline CDR1 reads SGHTA; CDR2 reads FQGNSA. The CDR3 is 14 residues long. As DNA, the CDR3 is TGTGCCAGCAGCTTAGATGCAGGGGCCGGGGAGCTGTTTTTT. The encoded protein is CASSLDAGAGELFF.

This rearrangement joins TRBV29-1 to TRBJ2-7; maybe TRBD1 (6 bases). Trimming left V 7 bases short and J 5 bases short, with 18 bases between. Germline assignment: CDR1 SQVTM and CDR2 ANQGSEA. The CDR3 has 13 amino acids. This chain's CDR3 is CSATVGARNEQYF. The CDR3 nucleotides read TGCAGCGCGACCGTGGGGGCGCGAAACGAGCAGTACTTC.